This T cell receptor beta chain is drawn from a study of blood T cell repertoires in COVID-19. Original processing notes: Using reference gene primer amplification, nucleated cell counts were estimated. Measured with immunoSEQ multiplex PCR; TCRdb has only the in-frame clones, and not every one. D and trimming were read from the DNA, whereas the V and J calls and clone size are those reported in that table. This table has around 260,000 clones, around 82% appearing once. Germline assignment: CDR1 MNHNY and CDR2 SVGAGI (reference sequence). The CDR3 loop spans 15 amino acids. V was pared by 4 bases and J by 8 bases, with 11 bases of the junction left unmatched.

Sequenced sample: peripheral blood. The chain couples TRBV6-6 to TRBJ1-2; 9 nucleotides line up with TRBD1. The TCR sequence derives from a woman aged 45-65 years who had recovered from COVID-19. The CDR3 sequence: CASSSLTGGVGGYTF. The CDR3 bases are TGTGCCAGCAGTTCCCTGACAGGGGGAGTCGGCGGCTACACCTTC.